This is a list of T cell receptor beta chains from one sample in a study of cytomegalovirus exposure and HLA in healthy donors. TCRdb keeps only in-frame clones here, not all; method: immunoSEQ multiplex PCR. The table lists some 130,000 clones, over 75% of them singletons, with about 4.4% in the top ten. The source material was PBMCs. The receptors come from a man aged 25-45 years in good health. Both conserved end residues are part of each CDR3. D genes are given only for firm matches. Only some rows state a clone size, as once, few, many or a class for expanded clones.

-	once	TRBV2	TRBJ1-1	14	CASSEDRAGREAFF	TGTGCCAGCAGTGAAGATCGGGCAGGGCGAGAAGCTTTCTTT
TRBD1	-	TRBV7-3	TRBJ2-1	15	CASSLGRQGRYEQFF	TGTGCCAGCAGCTTAGGGAGACAGGGGCGGTATGAGCAGTTCTTC
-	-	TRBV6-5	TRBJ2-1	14	CASRTGLSTREQFF	TGTGCCAGCAGGACGGGACTCTCCACCCGGGAGCAGTTCTTC
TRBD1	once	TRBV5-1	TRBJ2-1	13	CASSWQGDGEQFF	TGCGCCAGCAGCTGGCAGGGGGATGGTGAGCAGTTCTTC
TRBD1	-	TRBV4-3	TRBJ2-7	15	CASSQAYRDSYEQYF	TGCGCCAGCAGCCAAGCCTACCGGGACAGCTACGAGCAGTACTTC
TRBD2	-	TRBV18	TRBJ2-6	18	CASSLIAGGPSGANVLTF	TGTGCCAGCTCACTTATAGCGGGAGGGCCCTCTGGGGCCAACGTCCTGACTTTC
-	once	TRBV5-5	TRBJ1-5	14	CASSLAQYNQPQHF	TGTGCCAGCAGCTTGGCCCAGTACAATCAGCCCCAGCATTTT
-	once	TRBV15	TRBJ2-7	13	CATSRGQIFEQYF	TGTGCCACCAGCAGAGGTCAGATATTCGAGCAGTACTTC
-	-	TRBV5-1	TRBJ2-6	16	CASSLSAGSGANVLTF	TGCGCCAGCAGCTTGTCCGCAGGGTCTGGGGCCAACGTCCTGACTTTC
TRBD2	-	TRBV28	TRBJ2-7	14	CASNLAGGHYEQYF	TGTGCCAGCAATTTAGCGGGAGGCCACTACGAGCAGTACTTC
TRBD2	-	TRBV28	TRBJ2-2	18	CASGSIAGGRLGTGELFF	TGTGCCAGCGGCTCCATAGCGGGAGGGCGTCTTGGCACCGGGGAGCTGTTTTTT
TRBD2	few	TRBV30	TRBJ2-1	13	CAWSVLAGGEQFF	TGTGCCTGGAGTGTTTTAGCGGGAGGTGAGCAGTTCTTC
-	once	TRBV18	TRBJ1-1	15	CASSPSGGGNTEAFF	TGTGCCAGCTCACCAAGTGGGGGAGGGAACACTGAAGCTTTCTTT
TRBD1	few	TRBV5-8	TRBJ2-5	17	CASSFGQGVGPGETQYF	TGTGCCAGCAGCTTTGGACAGGGAGTTGGGCCAGGGGAGACCCAGTACTTC
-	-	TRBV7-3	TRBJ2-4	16	CASSQGAGLGKNIQYF	TGTGCCAGCAGCCAGGGCGCGGGGTTAGGCAAAAACATTCAGTACTTC
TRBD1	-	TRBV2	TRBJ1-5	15	CASRRGTGGGQPQHF	TGTGCCAGCAGACGAGGGACAGGGGGCGGTCAGCCCCAGCATTTT
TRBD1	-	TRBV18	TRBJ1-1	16	CASSPQGGQTNTEAFF	TGTGCCAGCTCACCACAAGGGGGACAGACGAACACTGAAGCTTTCTTT
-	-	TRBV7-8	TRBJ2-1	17	CASSPLRIASSYNEQFF	TGTGCCAGCAGCCCCCTCCGAATAGCGAGCTCCTACAATGAGCAGTTCTTC
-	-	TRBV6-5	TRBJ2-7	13	CASRTEPTYEQYF	TGTGCCAGCAGAACCGAGCCTACCTACGAGCAGTACTTC
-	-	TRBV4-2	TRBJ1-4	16	CASSQDIGRVDEKLFF	TGTGCCAGCAGCCAAGATATTGGCAGGGTCGATGAAAAACTGTTTTTT
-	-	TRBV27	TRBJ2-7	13	CASSLSPLYEQYF	TGTGCCAGCAGTTTATCCCCTCTTTACGAGCAGTACTTC
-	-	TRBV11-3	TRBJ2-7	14	CASSPGPSSYEQYF	TGTGCCAGCAGCCCAGGGCCTAGCTCCTACGAGCAGTACTTC
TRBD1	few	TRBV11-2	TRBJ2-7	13	CASSSLRDREQYF	TGTGCCAGCAGCTCACTCCGGGACAGGGAGCAGTACTTC
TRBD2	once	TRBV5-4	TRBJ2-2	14	CASSLGGSTGELFF	TGTGCCAGCAGCTTGGGCGGGAGTACCGGGGAGCTGTTTTTT